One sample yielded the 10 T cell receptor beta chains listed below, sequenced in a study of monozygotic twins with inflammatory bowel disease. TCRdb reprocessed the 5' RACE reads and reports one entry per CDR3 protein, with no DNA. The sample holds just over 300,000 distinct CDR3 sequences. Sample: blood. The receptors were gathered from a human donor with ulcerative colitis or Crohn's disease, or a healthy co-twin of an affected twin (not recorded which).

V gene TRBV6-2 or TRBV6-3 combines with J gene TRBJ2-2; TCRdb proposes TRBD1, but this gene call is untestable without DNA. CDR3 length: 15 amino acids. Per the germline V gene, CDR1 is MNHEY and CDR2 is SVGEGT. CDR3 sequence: CASRRTGKRTGELFF.

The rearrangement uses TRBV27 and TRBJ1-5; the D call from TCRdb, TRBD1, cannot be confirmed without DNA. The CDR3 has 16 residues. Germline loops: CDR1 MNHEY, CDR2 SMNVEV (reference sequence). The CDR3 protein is CASSLSHVGAAGPQHF.

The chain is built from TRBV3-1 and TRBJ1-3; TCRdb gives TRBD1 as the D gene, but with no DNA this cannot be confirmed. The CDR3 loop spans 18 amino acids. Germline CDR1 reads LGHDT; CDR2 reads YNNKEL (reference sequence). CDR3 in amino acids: CASSSRKIQGASGNTIYF.

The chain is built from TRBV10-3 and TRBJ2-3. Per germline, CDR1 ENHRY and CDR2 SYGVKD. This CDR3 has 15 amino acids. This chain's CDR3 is CAISESTSGTDTQYF.

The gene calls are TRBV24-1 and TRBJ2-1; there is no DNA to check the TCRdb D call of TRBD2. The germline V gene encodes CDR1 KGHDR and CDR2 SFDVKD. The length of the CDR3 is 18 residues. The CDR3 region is CATSDLKSSGRFSNEQFF.

CDR3 sequence reads: CASSPERGGGELFF. The gene calls are TRBV7-8 and TRBJ2-2; lacking DNA, the TRBD2 call made by TCRdb goes unchecked. The CDR3 has 14 amino acids. Germline CDR1 SGHVS, CDR2 FQNEAQ.

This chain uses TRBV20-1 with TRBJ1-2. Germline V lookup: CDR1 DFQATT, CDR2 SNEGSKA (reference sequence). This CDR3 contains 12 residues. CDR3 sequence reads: CSARDTGTGYTF.

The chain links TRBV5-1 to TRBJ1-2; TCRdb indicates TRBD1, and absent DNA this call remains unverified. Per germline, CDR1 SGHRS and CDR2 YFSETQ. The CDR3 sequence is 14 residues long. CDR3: CAGSLEQGDYGYTF. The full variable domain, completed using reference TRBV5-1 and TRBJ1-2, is KAGVTQTPRYLIKTRGQQVTLSCSPISGHRSVSWYQQTPGQGLQFLFEYFSETQRNKGNFPGRFSGRQFSNSRSEMNVSTLELGDSALYLCAGSLEQGDYGYTFGSGTRLTVV.

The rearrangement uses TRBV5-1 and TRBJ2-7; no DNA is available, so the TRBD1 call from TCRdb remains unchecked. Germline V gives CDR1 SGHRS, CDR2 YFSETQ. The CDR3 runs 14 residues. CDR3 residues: CASSASGARGEQYF. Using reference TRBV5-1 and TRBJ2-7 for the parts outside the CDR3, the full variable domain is KAGVTQTPRYLIKTRGQQVTLSCSPISGHRSVSWYQQTPGQGLQFLFEYFSETQRNKGNFPGRFSGRQFSNSRSEMNVSTLELGDSALYLCASSASGARGEQYFGPGTRLTVT.

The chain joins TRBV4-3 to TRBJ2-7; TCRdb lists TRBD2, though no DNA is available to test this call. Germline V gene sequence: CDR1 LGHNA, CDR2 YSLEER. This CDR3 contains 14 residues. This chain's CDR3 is CASSQELAAYEQYF.